This TCR beta chain appears in the sequencing data of a study of post-analysis software for immune sequencing data. TCR beta libraries were prepared from cDNA with unique molecular identifiers. It was from about 0.98 to 11 million T cells that 450,000 to 550,000 cDNA molecules came. One entry per CDR3 protein results from TCRdb running MiXCR on the PCR reads. The table lists 160,000 or so distinct CDR3 sequences, 30% to 45% of them singletons. Whole-study results and caveats: Controls showed lower frequencies than patients for 5 or 6 TRBV segments, and TRBV5-6, TRBV5-1 and TRBV20-1 were among these.

The CDR3 totals 15 residues. Trimming took off 4 bases at V and 2 bases at J, with 14 bases between the two ends. Germline V gives CDR1 WSHSY, CDR2 SAAADI. Comment on this clonotype: The antigen is undetermined.

The clonotype comes from a girl aged 10 to 17 with multiple sclerosis. Sequencing used blood, obtained after autologous hematopoietic stem cell transplantation. The chain combines TRBV10-2 with TRBJ2-5; D may be TRBD1 (5 bases). In DNA form, the CDR3 reads TGCGCCAGCAGTGGGGGCGGAAACCAACAAGAGACCCAGTACTTC. Translation gives CASSGGGNQQETQYF.